A single sample gave rise to the 6 T cell receptor beta chains below, sequenced in a study of siplizumab effects on memory and regulatory T cells (dated by TCRdb to the late 2010s). Library creation used the immunoSEQ multiplex PCR assay. Entries here come from immuneACCESS through TCRdb and include only in-frame sequences with V and J called. Some clones fail to appear in such tables; in the studies checked, an unresolved V gene covers under half of the shortfall, and the cause of the remainder is unknown. The sample includes about 91,000 clones, with around 97% observed a single time. In total, the top ten clones hold approximately 0.031% of the sample. The sample consisted of naive CD4+ T cells sorted from blood. In light of the paper, this sample's cell subset or site label describes: unstimulated naive T cells. These TCRs come from a human donor in good health.

The J gene is TRBJ2-1, the V gene TRBV15; 14 nucleotides agree with TRBD2. CDR1 is LNHNV and CDR2 is YYDKDF in the germline V gene (reference sequence). The V and J ends lost 3 bases and 3 bases, in that order; junction bases with no gene match: 4. The CDR3 length is 17 residues. DNA of the CDR3: TGTGCCACCAGCAGGACTAGCGGGGGGGCATACTACAATGAGCAGTTCTTC. Translation gives CATSRTSGGAYYNEQFF.

Only one count was recorded for this clone. The chain carries TRBV12-5 and TRBJ2-1; maybe TRBD1 (5 bases). The V end was cut by 5 bases, the J end by 2 bases, with 10 bases between. Germline V gives CDR1 LGHNT, CDR2 FRNRAP. This CDR3 is built from 14 residues. The CDR3, as DNA: TGTGCTAGTGGTCGCGAACAGGCCTACAATGAGCAGTTCTTC. It encodes CASGREQAYNEQFF.

The genes are TRBV7-9 and TRBJ2-7, with 9 bases fitting TRBD1. Germline V gives CDR1 SEHNR, CDR2 FQNEAQ (reference sequence). CDR3 size: 17 residues. With V trimmed by 4 bases and J by 2 bases, 12 bases remained unmatched. Here the CDR3 DNA reads TGTGCCAGCAGCTCAAGTATCCGGACAGGGGCGGCCTACGAGCAGTACTTC. The encoded protein is CASSSSIRTGAAYEQYF.

The genes are TRBV6-6 and TRBJ1-4; TRBD1 might be the D (6 bases). Germline V lookup: CDR1 MNHNY, CDR2 SVGAGI (reference sequence). Trimming shortened V by 6 bases and J by 5 bases, and 10 bases separated the two germline ends. The CDR3 runs to 13 residues. Written as DNA, the CDR3 is TGTGCCAGCAGGCTGGACAGCAATGAAAAACTGTTTTTT. It codes for CASRLDSNEKLFF.

The V gene is TRBV5-1, the J gene TRBJ2-3; either TRBD1 or TRBD2 may fit D (5 bases each). Germline assignment: CDR1 SGHRS and CDR2 YFSETQ. V lost 4 bases to trimming and J lost 6 bases, with 6 bases between them. The CDR3 spans 11 residues. CDR3 DNA: TGCGCCAGCAGCCGGGACGATACGCAGTATTTT. This codes for CASSRDDTQYF.

This clone was counted a single time. The chain is built from TRBV7-2 and TRBJ1-3; D gene unclear. Germline CDR1 reads SGHTA; CDR2 reads FQGNSA. The CDR3 spans 15 residues. Trimming took off 1 base at V and 0 bases at J, with 7 bases between the two ends. The CDR3 protein is CASSLGQVSGNTIYF. CDR3 bases: TGTGCCAGCAGCTTAGGGCAAGTCTCTGGAAACACCATATATTTT.